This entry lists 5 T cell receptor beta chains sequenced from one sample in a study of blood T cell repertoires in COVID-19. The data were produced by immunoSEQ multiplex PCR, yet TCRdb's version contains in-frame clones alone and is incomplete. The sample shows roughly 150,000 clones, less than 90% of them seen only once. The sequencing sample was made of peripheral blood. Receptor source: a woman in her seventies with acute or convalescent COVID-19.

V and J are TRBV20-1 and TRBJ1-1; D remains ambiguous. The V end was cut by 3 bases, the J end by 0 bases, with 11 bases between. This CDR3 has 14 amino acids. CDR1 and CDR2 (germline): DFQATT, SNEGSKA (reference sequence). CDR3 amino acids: CSASMIRLNTEAFF. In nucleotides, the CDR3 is TGCAGTGCTAGTATGATCAGGTTGAACACTGAAGCTTTCTTT.

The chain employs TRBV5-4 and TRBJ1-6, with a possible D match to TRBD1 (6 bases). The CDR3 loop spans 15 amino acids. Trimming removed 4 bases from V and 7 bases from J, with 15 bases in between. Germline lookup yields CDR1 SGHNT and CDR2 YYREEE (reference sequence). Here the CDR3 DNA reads TGTGCCAGCAGCCGTGGAGGGGGGGAAAATTCACCCCTCCACTTT. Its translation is CASSRGGGENSPLHF.

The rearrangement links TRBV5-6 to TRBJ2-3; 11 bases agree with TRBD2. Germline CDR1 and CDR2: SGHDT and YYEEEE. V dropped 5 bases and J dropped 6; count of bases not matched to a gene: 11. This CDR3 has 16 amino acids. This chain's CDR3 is CASSFLSGGAVDTQYF. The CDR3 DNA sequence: TGTGCCAGCAGTTTTCTTAGCGGGGGGGCAGTGGATACGCAGTATTTT.

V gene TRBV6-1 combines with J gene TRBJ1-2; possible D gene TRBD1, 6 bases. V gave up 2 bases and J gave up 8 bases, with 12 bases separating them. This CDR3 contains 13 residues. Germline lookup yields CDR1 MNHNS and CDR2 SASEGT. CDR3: CASSERTDLGYTF. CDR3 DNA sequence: TGTGCCAGCAGTGAAAGGACAGACTTAGGCTACACCTTC.

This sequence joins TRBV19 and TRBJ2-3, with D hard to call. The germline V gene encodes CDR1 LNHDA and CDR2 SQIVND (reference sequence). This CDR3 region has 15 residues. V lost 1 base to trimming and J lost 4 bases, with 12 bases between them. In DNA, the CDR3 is TGTGCCAGTAGTATAGGCAGTCTTGGTGCAGATACGCAGTATTTT. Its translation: CASSIGSLGADTQYF.